The clone carrying this T cell receptor (beta chain) was seen ten or more times. Antigen specificity is unknown. The data were taken from a study of T cells in Graves' hyperthyroidism and ophthalmopathy. Study context: Peripheral blood was taken when the disease was first diagnosed, before any treatment began. Overall study findings and caveats: Classification by a 13 V-J model distinguished ophthalmopathy from stable hyperthyroidism.

The CDR3 runs 18 residues. Unmatched junction bases numbered 17, after V lost 2 bases and J lost 4 bases. Per the germline V gene, CDR1 is MNHEY and CDR2 is SMNVEV (reference sequence). Uncontrolled infections, other autoimmune diseases, pregnancy or lactation led to exclusion of patients. Using RNA transcripts as the source, TCR beta CDR3 regions were amplified. Using the HTBI primer set, a first-round RT-PCR was run on the TCR CDR3. TCRdb called the multiplex PCR reads again in MiXCR, with one record for every CDR3 protein. This table holds around 540,000 distinct CDR3 sequences, around 15% found once.

Material: blood. This chain connects TRBV27 to TRBJ2-7; 7 bases are a match to TRBD1. This receptor was obtained from a woman in her thirties with Graves' ophthalmopathy. CDR3 bases: TGTGCCAGCAGTTTAAAGCGACTACAACGACAGGGATTGTACGAGCAGTACTTC. It specifies CASSLKRLQRQGLYEQYF.